The rows below give T cell receptor beta chains drawn from one sample of a study of neurological immune-mediated disorders. A single record per CDR3 protein comes from TCRdb applying MiXCR to the 5' RACE reads. In the table there are some 22,000 distinct CDR3 sequences, roughly 13% of which are singletons. The sequenced sample consisted of CD4+ T cells from blood. Receptor source: a female donor with HTLV-1-associated myelopathy (HAM/TSP). The CDR3 runs from the conserved cysteine through the conserved F or W. Each record gives: J gene, V gene, clone size, CDR3 protein. Not every row has a clone size; where given, it reads once, few, many or a size class.

J gene: TRBJ2-3
V gene: TRBV18
clone size: many
CDR3 protein: CASSPPSIQTQYF

J gene: TRBJ1-5
V gene: TRBV10-3
clone size: many
CDR3 protein: CAISESAGIQPQHF

J gene: TRBJ2-1
V gene: TRBV5-1
clone size: many
CDR3 protein: CASSLATVAGGEQFF

J gene: TRBJ2-1
V gene: TRBV6-6
clone size: many
CDR3 protein: CATANTYNEQFF

J gene: TRBJ2-7
V gene: TRBV20-1
clone size: many
CDR3 protein: CSAHSPSGYEQYF

J gene: TRBJ2-7
V gene: TRBV20-1
clone size: many
CDR3 protein: CSASRGRLAGEQYF

J gene: TRBJ2-7
V gene: TRBV7-9
clone size: many
CDR3 protein: CASSLDPGQGKMGQYF

J gene: TRBJ2-7
V gene: TRBV5-1
clone size: many
CDR3 protein: CASSRDGGSSSSYEQYF

J gene: TRBJ1-1
V gene: TRBV18
clone size: many
CDR3 protein: CASSSTTGIEAFF

J gene: TRBJ2-5
V gene: TRBV3-1
clone size: many
CDR3 protein: CASSQGRTGTQYF

J gene: TRBJ2-5
V gene: TRBV20-1
clone size: many
CDR3 protein: CSASPGEETQYF

J gene: TRBJ2-1
V gene: TRBV5-4
clone size: many
CDR3 protein: CASSLEGGLYNEQFF

J gene: TRBJ2-7
V gene: TRBV5-1
clone size: medium-sized
CDR3 protein: CASSLVGSYEQYF

J gene: TRBJ2-1
V gene: TRBV12-3/TRBV12-4
clone size: many
CDR3 protein: CASTLTSGRIYNEQFF

J gene: TRBJ2-3
V gene: TRBV5-1
clone size: many
CDR3 protein: CASSLVAGATDTQYF

J gene: TRBJ1-2
V gene: TRBV7-2
clone size: .
CDR3 protein: CASSQFYDRVNGYTF

J gene: TRBJ2-2
V gene: TRBV7-7
clone size: many
CDR3 protein: CASSATGQGTGELFF

J gene: TRBJ1-4
V gene: TRBV10-3
clone size: many
CDR3 protein: CAISESGGENEKLFF

J gene: TRBJ2-5
V gene: TRBV5-6
clone size: many
CDR3 protein: CASSPDPKRQETQYF

J gene: TRBJ2-7
V gene: TRBV20-1
clone size: many
CDR3 protein: CSASLAGGLNEQYF

J gene: TRBJ2-2
V gene: TRBV19
clone size: few
CDR3 protein: CASRKLAGRAGELFF

J gene: TRBJ2-3
V gene: TRBV20-1
clone size: many
CDR3 protein: CSARSPTSRADTQYF

J gene: TRBJ2-1
V gene: TRBV7-9
clone size: many
CDR3 protein: CASSSIPGLADNTYNEQFF

J gene: TRBJ2-7
V gene: TRBV11-2
clone size: many
CDR3 protein: CASSFGGANEQYF

J gene: TRBJ2-1
V gene: TRBV5-1
clone size: many
CDR3 protein: CASSLELAGDNEQFF

J gene: TRBJ1-3
V gene: TRBV6-1
clone size: .
CDR3 protein: CASSTLRTSGNTIYF

J gene: TRBJ2-5
V gene: TRBV20-1
clone size: many
CDR3 protein: CSARDMTSGSSGLETQYF

J gene: TRBJ2-1
V gene: TRBV5-6
clone size: many
CDR3 protein: CASSSYSGNNEQFF

J gene: TRBJ2-7
V gene: TRBV20-1
clone size: many
CDR3 protein: CSARGDGNLYEQYF

J gene: TRBJ2-3
V gene: TRBV20-1
clone size: many
CDR3 protein: CSAIGGIADTQYF

J gene: TRBJ2-7
V gene: TRBV7-2
clone size: many
CDR3 protein: CASSRPGENYEQYF

J gene: TRBJ2-1
V gene: TRBV20-1
clone size: many
CDR3 protein: CAPGQGGFEQFF

J gene: TRBJ2-7
V gene: TRBV20-1
clone size: many
CDR3 protein: CSAGASGLAGEGPWEQYF

J gene: TRBJ2-5
V gene: TRBV15
clone size: once
CDR3 protein: CATQGSQETQYF

J gene: TRBJ1-4
V gene: TRBV5-1
clone size: many
CDR3 protein: CASSLFPGQGNEKLFF

J gene: TRBJ2-2
V gene: TRBV5-1
clone size: medium-sized
CDR3 protein: CASSQQGAGNTGELFF

J gene: TRBJ2-5
V gene: TRBV5-1
clone size: many
CDR3 protein: CASSLGGSPRETQYF

J gene: TRBJ2-6
V gene: TRBV7-8
clone size: many
CDR3 protein: CASSPRPTVSGANVLTF

J gene: TRBJ2-1
V gene: TRBV11-2
clone size: .
CDR3 protein: CASSPPTSGYNEQFF

J gene: TRBJ2-5
V gene: TRBV2
clone size: many
CDR3 protein: CASRGSGSSAETQYF

J gene: TRBJ2-7
V gene: TRBV20-1
clone size: many
CDR3 protein: CSAVPGTSGTYEQYF

J gene: TRBJ1-6
V gene: TRBV5-1
clone size: .
CDR3 protein: CASSLEAQVHSPLHF

J gene: TRBJ1-3
V gene: TRBV5-1
clone size: many
CDR3 protein: CASSITYRSNSGNTIYF

J gene: TRBJ2-1
V gene: TRBV20-1
clone size: medium-sized
CDR3 protein: CSARTSGSSYNEQFF

J gene: TRBJ2-2
V gene: TRBV9
clone size: many
CDR3 protein: CASSLQRGRENTGELFF

J gene: TRBJ2-7
V gene: TRBV10-3
clone size: many
CDR3 protein: CAISSPGRDSYEQYF

J gene: TRBJ1-5
V gene: TRBV5-5
clone size: many
CDR3 protein: CASGRSTNQPQHF

J gene: TRBJ2-1
V gene: TRBV5-4
clone size: many
CDR3 protein: CASSRSSGVLDNEQFF

J gene: TRBJ1-5
V gene: TRBV28
clone size: many
CDR3 protein: CASTTSSQPQHF

J gene: TRBJ2-2
V gene: TRBV10-3
clone size: many
CDR3 protein: CAISGGSGGGTGELFF

J gene: TRBJ2-1
V gene: TRBV7-2
clone size: many
CDR3 protein: CASSSRLGNEQFF

J gene: TRBJ1-5
V gene: TRBV7-8
clone size: many
CDR3 protein: CASSLESRPHQPQHF

J gene: TRBJ2-1
V gene: TRBV7-2
clone size: many
CDR3 protein: CASSLARSGEQFF